This is a list of T cell receptor beta chains from one sample in a study of blood T cell repertoires in COVID-19. Using immunoSEQ multiplex PCR, the repertoire was profiled, and TCRdb retains in-frame clones only, with some absent. This table holds roughly 150,000 clones, 75% to 90% found once. The material sequenced was peripheral blood. All receptors derive from a woman aged 35 to 49 with acute or convalescent COVID-19. CDR3s include the opening cysteine and the closing phenylalanine or tryptophan. D genes are given only for firm matches. Clone size appears in some rows only: once, few, many, or a class for an expanded clone.

d_call,v_call,cdr3_length,j_call,clone_size,cdr3_aa,cdr3_nt
TRBD1,TRBV7-9,15,TRBJ2-7,.,CASRDTGEAPYEQYF,TGTGCCAGCAGAGATACAGGGGAAGCTCCTTACGAGCAGTACTTC
.,TRBV10-3,18,TRBJ1-5,.,CAIKRGGTARRSIRPQHF,TGTGCCATCAAGCGCGGCGGAACAGCAAGGAGGTCGATACGGCCCCAGCATTTT
TRBD1,TRBV18,15,TRBJ2-4,.,CASSPRDRRGNIQYF,TGTGCCAGCTCACCAAGGGACAGACGAGGGAACATTCAGTACTTC
TRBD2,TRBV5-4,15,TRBJ2-3,once,CASSLNGGGRDTQYF,TGTGCCAGCAGCCTGAACGGGGGAGGGAGGGATACGCAGTATTTT
TRBD1,TRBV7-9,17,TRBJ1-5,few,CASSTGQGADSNQPQHF,TGTGCCAGCAGCACCGGACAGGGGGCCGATAGCAATCAGCCCCAGCATTTT
.,TRBV28,13,TRBJ1-6,few,CASRTGYNSPLHF,TGTGCCAGCAGAACAGGTTATAATTCACCCCTCCACTTT
.,TRBV15,15,TRBJ1-4,.,CATSRVAATNEKLFF,TGTGCCACCAGCAGAGTGGCCGCAACTAATGAAAAACTGTTTTTT
TRBD1,TRBV14,18,TRBJ1-1,many,CASSQEKGTGSLNTEAFF,TGTGCCAGCAGCCAAGAAAAAGGGACAGGGTCTTTGAACACTGAAGCTTTCTTT
TRBD1,TRBV9,15,TRBJ1-2,.,CASSSEGGRSYGYTF,TGTGCCAGCAGCTCCGAAGGGGGCAGGAGCTATGGCTACACCTTC
.,TRBV5-1,17,TRBJ2-5,.,CASSLGLGGPTRETQYF,TGCGCCAGCAGCTTGGGGTTAGGTGGGCCTACCAGGGAGACCCAGTACTTC
TRBD1,TRBV11-2,15,TRBJ1-6,few,CASSLARDRDSPLHF,TGTGCCAGCAGCTTAGCCCGGGACAGGGACTCACCCCTCCACTTT
.,TRBV28,14,TRBJ1-3,.,CASRSLQGGNTIYF,TGTGCCAGCAGGTCACTACAGGGAGGAAACACCATATATTTT
.,TRBV5-1,14,TRBJ1-3,.,CASSPLDSGNTIYF,TGCGCCAGCAGCCCGCTAGACTCTGGAAACACCATATATTTT
TRBD2,TRBV6-5,16,TRBJ2-1,.,CASSYQTSGSYNEQFF,TGTGCCAGCAGTTACCAGACTAGCGGGAGTTACAATGAGCAGTTCTTC
TRBD1,TRBV29-1,14,TRBJ1-4,few,CSVPNRDSNEKLFF,TGCAGCGTTCCCAACCGGGACAGTAATGAAAAACTGTTTTTT
.,TRBV24-1,14,TRBJ2-3,once,CATTSGHGADTQYF,TGTGCCACAACCTCGGGACATGGGGCAGATACGCAGTATTTT
.,TRBV5-6,16,TRBJ2-5,.,CASSWTKTGFQETQYF,TGTGCCAGCAGCTGGACAAAGACAGGATTCCAAGAGACCCAGTACTTC
.,TRBV3-1/TRBV3-2,15,TRBJ2-1,once,CASSPLRGSYNEQFF,TGTGCCAGCAGCCCTTTACGGGGCTCCTACAATGAGCAGTTCTTC
TRBD2,TRBV4-2,18,TRBJ2-3,.,CASSQGLPTSGFTDTQYF,TGTGCCAGCAGCCAAGGGCTGCCGACTAGCGGTTTCACAGATACGCAGTATTTT
.,TRBV28,14,TRBJ1-5,.,CASSFQNSNQPQHF,TGTGCCAGCAGTTTTCAGAATAGCAATCAGCCCCAGCATTTT
.,TRBV14,15,TRBJ1-6,.,CASSQDWRSRSPLHF,TGTGCCAGCAGCCAAGATTGGCGGAGTAGATCACCCCTCCACTTT
.,TRBV28,18,TRBJ2-6,few,CASTSTDQGLSGANVLTF,TGTGCCAGCACCAGCACAGATCAGGGACTCTCTGGGGCCAACGTCCTGACTTTC
.,TRBV6-4,13,TRBJ1-5,.,CASSDETGQPQHF,TGTGCCAGCAGTGACGAGACGGGGCAGCCCCAGCATTTT
.,TRBV9,15,TRBJ1-3,.,CASSRSPGLGNTIYF,TGTGCCAGCAGCCGGAGTCCGGGACTCGGAAACACCATATATTTT
TRBD1,TRBV7-8,15,TRBJ1-6,.,CASSPRTGWNSPLHF,TGTGCCAGCAGCCCCCGGACAGGGTGGAATTCACCCCTCCACTTT
.,TRBV7-2,14,TRBJ1-1,.,CASSPISGAGLAFF,TGTGCCAGCAGCCCCATCTCAGGGGCCGGTTTAGCTTTCTTT
TRBD2,TRBV29-1,17,TRBJ2-3,.,CSVLLANTIHDTDTQYF,TGCAGCGTCTTACTAGCGAATACCATACACGACACAGATACGCAGTATTTT
.,TRBV7-9,14,TRBJ2-3,.,CASSFGQGTDTQYF,TGTGCCAGCAGCTTTGGCCAGGGCACAGATACGCAGTATTTT
.,TRBV5-1,17,TRBJ2-5,.,CASSLAVGGVASETQYF,TGCGCCAGCAGCTTGGCCGTTGGAGGTGTCGCATCCGAGACCCAGTACTTC
.,TRBV5-1,15,TRBJ1-2,.,CASSPPGDSNYGYTF,TGCGCCAGCAGCCCGCCAGGGGATTCTAACTATGGCTACACCTTC
TRBD2,TRBV5-4,15,TRBJ2-2,.,CASSPSGGATGELFF,TGTGCCAGCAGCCCTAGCGGGGGGGCCACCGGGGAGCTGTTTTTT
.,TRBV27,13,TRBJ2-7,few,CASSYKDTYEQYF,TGTGCCAGCAGCTACAAAGACACCTACGAGCAGTACTTC
TRBD2,TRBV4-1,19,TRBJ2-1,.,CASSHPTSGGPFHYNEQFF,TGCGCCAGCAGCCACCCGACTAGCGGGGGGCCCTTTCACTACAATGAGCAGTTCTTC
.,TRBV3-1/TRBV3-2,14,TRBJ2-2,.,CASSSRGVTGELFF,TGTGCCAGCAGCTCCCGCGGGGTCACCGGGGAGCTGTTTTTT
TRBD1,TRBV30,14,TRBJ1-2,once,CALRGTGSFYGYTF,TGTGCCTTGAGGGGGACAGGGTCGTTCTATGGCTACACCTTC
.,TRBV30,15,TRBJ2-7,few,CAWSFAKSKQGWQYF,TGTGCCTGGAGTTTCGCCAAATCGAAACAGGGATGGCAGTACTTC
.,TRBV14,13,TRBJ1-1,.,CASSQSRGTEAFF,TGTGCCAGCAGCCAAAGCCGGGGCACTGAAGCTTTCTTT
TRBD1,TRBV7-2,14,TRBJ2-7,.,CASSSTGQHYEQYF,TGTGCCAGCAGCTCCACGGGACAGCACTACGAGCAGTACTTC
.,TRBV6-5,16,TRBJ2-7,.,CASSYSGGGLGYEQYF,TGTGCCAGCAGTTACTCAGGGGGGGGTTTGGGCTACGAGCAGTACTTC
.,TRBV10-3,13,TRBJ1-4,.,CAISPGTNEKLFF,TGTGCCATCAGCCCGGGGACTAATGAAAAACTGTTTTTT
TRBD1,TRBV11-3,19,TRBJ1-2,.,CASSLDLPTTGGMDYGYTF,TGTGCCAGCAGCTTAGATCTCCCCACGACAGGGGGTATGGACTATGGCTACACCTTC
.,TRBV6-5,14,TRBJ1-2,.,CASSYSGVSNGYTF,TGTGCCAGCAGTTACTCAGGGGTTTCGAACGGCTACACCTTC
.,TRBV5-1,14,TRBJ2-7,.,CASSRDLQTYEQYF,TGCGCCAGCAGCCGGGACTTACAAACCTACGAGCAGTACTTC
TRBD2,TRBV7-9,15,TRBJ2-3,.,CASTPTSGSTDTQYF,TGTGCCAGCACCCCGACTAGCGGCTCCACAGATACGCAGTATTTT
.,TRBV5-1,15,TRBJ2-7,.,CASSLGGGAEYEQYF,TGCGCCAGCAGCTTGGGAGGCGGGGCGGAGTACGAGCAGTACTTC
.,TRBV3-1/TRBV3-2,16,TRBJ2-6,.,CASRHGLSSGANVLTF,TGTGCCAGCAGACACGGACTGAGCTCTGGGGCCAACGTCCTGACTTTC
TRBD2,TRBV5-4,13,TRBJ2-1,.,CAGKGQTSDEQFF,TGTGCCGGAAAAGGGCAAACTAGCGATGAGCAGTTCTTC
.,TRBV5-1,14,TRBJ1-6,.,CASSPGGSYSPLHF,TGCGCCAGCAGCCCGGGGGGCAGTTATTCACCCCTCCACTTT
TRBD1,TRBV18,16,TRBJ1-1,.,CASSPRQTGPSTEAFF,TGTGCCAGCTCACCTCGTCAGACAGGGCCGAGCACTGAAGCTTTCTTT
TRBD1,TRBV9,14,TRBJ1-2,.,CASSVGGDSYGYTF,TGTGCCAGCAGCGTAGGTGGGGACAGCTATGGCTACACCTTC